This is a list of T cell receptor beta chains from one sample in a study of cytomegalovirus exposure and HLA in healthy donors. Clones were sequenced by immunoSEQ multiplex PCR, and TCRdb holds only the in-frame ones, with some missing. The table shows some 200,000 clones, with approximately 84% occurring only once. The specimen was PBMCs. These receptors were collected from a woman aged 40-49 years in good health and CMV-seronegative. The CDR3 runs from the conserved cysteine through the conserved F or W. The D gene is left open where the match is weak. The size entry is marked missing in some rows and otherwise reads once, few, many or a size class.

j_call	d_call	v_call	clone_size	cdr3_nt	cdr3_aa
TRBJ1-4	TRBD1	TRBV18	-	TGTGCCAGCTCACCACTTCCACAGGGGGGTAACACTAATGAAAAACTGTTTTTT	CASSPLPQGGNTNEKLFF
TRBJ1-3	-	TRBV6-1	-	TGTGCCAGCAGGGGAACGGGGAACTCTGGAAACACCATATATTTT	CASRGTGNSGNTIYF
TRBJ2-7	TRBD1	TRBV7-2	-	TGTGCCAGCAGCTTGCGGACAGGGGGGTCCTACGAGCAGTACTTC	CASSLRTGGSYEQYF
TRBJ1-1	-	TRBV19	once	TGTGCCAGTAGTATACCCGACAGGCGTGAAGCTTTCTTT	CASSIPDRREAFF
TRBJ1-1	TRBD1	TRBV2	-	TGTGCCAGCAGGGGCCGACAGGGCCTGAACACTGAAGCTTTCTTT	CASRGRQGLNTEAFF
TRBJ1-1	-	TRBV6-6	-	TGTGCCAGCAGTCACAGCCCAGGGGTGGGTGCTTTCTTT	CASSHSPGVGAFF
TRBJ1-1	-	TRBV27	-	TGTGCCAGCAGTTTAGTGAGGGAGTCAAACACTGAAGCTTTCTTT	CASSLVRESNTEAFF
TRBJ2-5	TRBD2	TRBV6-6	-	TGTGCCAGCAGTTCCCCCCGGGCTAGCGGCGGGGAGACCCAGTACTTC	CASSSPRASGGETQYF
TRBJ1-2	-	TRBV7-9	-	TGTGCCAGCAGCGCTATGCCAGGGCAACTTTATGGCTACACCTTC	CASSAMPGQLYGYTF
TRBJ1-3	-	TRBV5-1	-	TGCGCCAGCAGCTTGGGCGGCGTCACTGGAAACACCATATATTTT	CASSLGGVTGNTIYF
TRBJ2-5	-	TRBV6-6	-	TGTGCCAGCAGTTACGGACATCTAGAGACCCAGTACTTC	CASSYGHLETQYF
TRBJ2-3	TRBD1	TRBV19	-	TGTGCCAGTAGTCTAGGGGGCCTTAGCACAGATACGCAGTATTTT	CASSLGGLSTDTQYF
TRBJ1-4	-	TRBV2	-	TGTGCCAGCAGTGAAGCCAGGATGCCCGAAACTAATGAAAAACTGTTTTTT	CASSEARMPETNEKLFF
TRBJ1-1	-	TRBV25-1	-	TGTGCCAGCAGTGAAACGGGTATCTCTGAAGCTTTCTTT	CASSETGISEAFF
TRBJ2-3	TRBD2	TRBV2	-	TGTGCCAGCAGTGAAGCCGCTGCTAGCGGGGGGTCCACAGATACGCAGTATTTT	CASSEAAASGGSTDTQYF
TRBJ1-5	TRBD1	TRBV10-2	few	TGCGCCAGCACTCCGGGACAGGGTACCAATCAGCCCCAGCATTTT	CASTPGQGTNQPQHF
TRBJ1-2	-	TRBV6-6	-	TGTGCCAGCAGTTACGCCCAGGGCTCCTATGGCTACACCTTC	CASSYAQGSYGYTF
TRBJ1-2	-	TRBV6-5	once	TGTGCCAGCAGTTACTTTAAGGGGTATGGCTACACCTTC	CASSYFKGYGYTF